Listed below are T cell receptor beta chains from one sample, sequenced in a study of Ad26.COV2.S vaccination and SARS-CoV-2 variants. Clones were sequenced by immunoSEQ multiplex PCR, and TCRdb holds only the in-frame ones, with some missing. The data contain some 340,000 clones, around four fifths of them singletons. Source: peripheral blood, taken in a trial of Ad26.COV2.S vaccine versus placebo. The receptors come from a person between 18 and 65 years old who received the Ad26.COV2.S COVID-19 vaccine or a placebo. Both conserved end residues are part of each CDR3. Each record gives: clone size, D gene, J gene, V gene, CDR3 protein, CDR3 DNA. D genes are given only for firm matches. A clone size is listed for some rows: how often the clone was seen (once, few, many), or a class if it is expanded.

abundance: few; d_gene: -; j_gene: TRBJ1-6; v_gene: TRBV14; CDR3aa: CASSQAVGAGDNSPLHF; CDR3nt: TGTGCCAGCAGCCAAGCGGTCGGGGCAGGGGATAATTCACCCCTCCACTTT
abundance: -; d_gene: TRBD2; j_gene: TRBJ2-1; v_gene: TRBV28; CDR3aa: CASGIAGDYNEQFF; CDR3nt: TGTGCCAGCGGCATAGCGGGAGACTACAATGAGCAGTTCTTC
abundance: -; d_gene: -; j_gene: TRBJ1-1; v_gene: TRBV10-3; CDR3aa: CAIREQGNTEAFF; CDR3nt: TGTGCCATCAGGGAACAGGGGAACACTGAAGCTTTCTTT
abundance: -; d_gene: TRBD1; j_gene: TRBJ2-7; v_gene: TRBV19; CDR3aa: CASSPRQGSYEQYF; CDR3nt: TGTGCCAGTAGTCCGCGACAGGGATCCTACGAGCAGTACTTC
abundance: -; d_gene: -; j_gene: TRBJ1-5; v_gene: TRBV2; CDR3aa: CASSVDGGGQPQHF; CDR3nt: TGTGCCAGCAGTGTGGACGGGGGAGGTCAGCCCCAGCATTTT
abundance: -; d_gene: -; j_gene: TRBJ2-1; v_gene: TRBV6-2/TRBV6-3; CDR3aa: CASSHDADEQFF; CDR3nt: TGTGCCAGCAGTCACGACGCTGATGAGCAGTTCTTC
abundance: -; d_gene: TRBD2; j_gene: TRBJ2-5; v_gene: TRBV28; CDR3aa: CASSPRSGVGETQYF; CDR3nt: TGTGCCAGCAGTCCACGTAGCGGGGTTGGTGAGACCCAGTACTTC
abundance: -; d_gene: -; j_gene: TRBJ1-3; v_gene: TRBV4-2; CDR3aa: CASSQDFSRSPSGNTIYF; CDR3nt: TGTGCCAGCAGCCAAGATTTCTCTCGTTCACCCTCTGGAAACACCATATATTTT
abundance: -; d_gene: -; j_gene: TRBJ1-1; v_gene: TRBV6-5; CDR3aa: CASSKRADMNTEAFF; CDR3nt: TGTGCCAGCAGTAAACGGGCGGATATGAACACTGAAGCTTTCTTT
abundance: few; d_gene: -; j_gene: TRBJ1-1; v_gene: TRBV5-4; CDR3aa: CASSLEQMNTEAFF; CDR3nt: TGTGCCAGCAGCTTGGAGCAGATGAACACTGAAGCTTTCTTT
abundance: -; d_gene: -; j_gene: TRBJ2-3; v_gene: TRBV6-5; CDR3aa: CASSYSLGQRADTQYF; CDR3nt: TGTGCCAGCAGTTATTCGCTTGGACAGCGGGCAGATACGCAGTATTTT
abundance: -; d_gene: TRBD2; j_gene: TRBJ2-7; v_gene: TRBV2; CDR3aa: CASSAGLAYEQYF; CDR3nt: TGTGCCAGCAGTGCTGGACTAGCGTACGAGCAGTACTTC
abundance: -; d_gene: TRBD2; j_gene: TRBJ2-2; v_gene: TRBV28; CDR3aa: CASSLEPGAGSGELFF; CDR3nt: TGTGCCAGCAGTTTAGAACCGGGAGCGGGGTCCGGGGAGCTGTTTTTT
abundance: once; d_gene: -; j_gene: TRBJ2-7; v_gene: TRBV5-1; CDR3aa: CASSWSGRNYEQYF; CDR3nt: TGCGCCAGCAGCTGGTCGGGGAGAAACTACGAGCAGTACTTC
abundance: -; d_gene: TRBD2; j_gene: TRBJ2-3; v_gene: TRBV10-1; CDR3aa: CASSESMSGGQTDTQYF; CDR3nt: TGCGCCAGCAGTGAGTCGATGAGCGGGGGGCAAACAGATACGCAGTATTTT
abundance: -; d_gene: -; j_gene: TRBJ1-2; v_gene: TRBV6-5; CDR3aa: CASNPSRTDNYGYTF; CDR3nt: TGTGCCAGCAACCCTAGTCGCACGGATAACTATGGCTACACCTTC
abundance: few; d_gene: TRBD2; j_gene: TRBJ2-3; v_gene: TRBV6-5; CDR3aa: CASMAGGRPDTQYF; CDR3nt: TGTGCCAGCATGGCGGGGGGCCGACCAGATACGCAGTATTTT
abundance: -; d_gene: -; j_gene: TRBJ1-1; v_gene: TRBV7-9; CDR3aa: CASRVQWGAEAFF; CDR3nt: TGTGCCAGCAGGGTCCAGTGGGGAGCTGAAGCTTTCTTT
abundance: -; d_gene: -; j_gene: TRBJ1-1; v_gene: TRBV19; CDR3aa: CASHHRPNTEAFF; CDR3nt: TGTGCCAGTCATCACCGGCCGAACACTGAAGCTTTCTTT
abundance: -; d_gene: -; j_gene: TRBJ1-1; v_gene: TRBV10-3; CDR3aa: CAISDGRARNTEAFF; CDR3nt: TGTGCCATCAGTGACGGCCGGGCCCGGAACACTGAAGCTTTCTTT
abundance: -; d_gene: -; j_gene: TRBJ1-4; v_gene: TRBV5-4; CDR3aa: CASSDINTAATNEKLFF; CDR3nt: TGTGCCAGCAGCGATATTAACACAGCAGCAACTAATGAAAAACTGTTTTTT
abundance: -; d_gene: -; j_gene: TRBJ2-1; v_gene: TRBV6-5; CDR3aa: CASHRDVKVYNEQFF; CDR3nt: TGTGCCAGCCACCGAGACGTCAAGGTATACAATGAGCAGTTCTTC
abundance: -; d_gene: -; j_gene: TRBJ1-2; v_gene: TRBV25-1; CDR3aa: CASSEGGVDYTF; CDR3nt: TGTGCCAGCAGTGAAGGGGGGGTGGACTACACCTTC
abundance: -; d_gene: -; j_gene: TRBJ1-1; v_gene: TRBV29-1; CDR3aa: CSVVTGTNTEAFF; CDR3nt: TGCAGCGTTGTCACCGGAACGAACACTGAAGCTTTCTTT
abundance: -; d_gene: TRBD1; j_gene: TRBJ1-3; v_gene: TRBV19; CDR3aa: CASSMMGTGTPGNTIYF; CDR3nt: TGTGCCAGTAGTATGATGGGGACAGGCACTCCTGGAAACACCATATATTTT
abundance: -; d_gene: TRBD2; j_gene: TRBJ2-7; v_gene: TRBV20-1; CDR3aa: CSASFPSGGASYEQYF; CDR3nt: TGCAGTGCTAGTTTCCCTAGCGGGGGGGCGTCCTACGAGCAGTACTTC
abundance: -; d_gene: -; j_gene: TRBJ2-1; v_gene: TRBV28; CDR3aa: CASRITGIRSYNEQFF; CDR3nt: TGTGCCAGCAGGATAACAGGGATAAGGTCCTACAATGAGCAGTTCTTC
abundance: -; d_gene: -; j_gene: TRBJ1-2; v_gene: TRBV5-8; CDR3aa: CASSLLSVNYGYTF; CDR3nt: TGTGCCAGCAGCTTGCTTTCGGTGAACTATGGCTACACCTTC
abundance: -; d_gene: -; j_gene: TRBJ2-1; v_gene: TRBV27; CDR3aa: CASSLSPQVGVKQFF; CDR3nt: TGTGCCAGCAGTTTATCCCCACAGGTGGGGGTTAAGCAGTTCTTC
abundance: -; d_gene: TRBD2; j_gene: TRBJ2-5; v_gene: TRBV11-2; CDR3aa: CASSLGGGDSETQYF; CDR3nt: TGTGCCAGCAGCTTGGGCGGGGGGGACTCGGAGACCCAGTACTTC
abundance: -; d_gene: TRBD1; j_gene: TRBJ2-3; v_gene: TRBV7-9; CDR3aa: CASSLDQGATQYF; CDR3nt: TGTGCCAGCAGCTTAGACCAGGGGGCTACGCAGTATTTT
abundance: -; d_gene: -; j_gene: TRBJ1-2; v_gene: TRBV5-8; CDR3aa: CASSQDDRRPAGYTF; CDR3nt: TGTGCCAGCAGCCAAGATGACAGGAGGCCAGCGGGCTACACCTTC
abundance: -; d_gene: -; j_gene: TRBJ2-2; v_gene: TRBV5-1; CDR3aa: CASSLEGDTGELFF; CDR3nt: TGCGCCAGCAGCTTGGAAGGTGACACCGGGGAGCTGTTTTTT
abundance: few; d_gene: -; j_gene: TRBJ1-3; v_gene: TRBV7-6; CDR3aa: CASSSGSGSGNTIYF; CDR3nt: TGTGCCAGCAGCTCCGGTTCGGGTTCTGGAAACACCATATATTTT
abundance: once; d_gene: -; j_gene: TRBJ1-1; v_gene: TRBV28; CDR3aa: CASSLVPSNTEAFF; CDR3nt: TGTGCCAGCAGTTTGGTACCTTCGAACACTGAAGCTTTCTTT
abundance: -; d_gene: -; j_gene: TRBJ2-1; v_gene: TRBV9; CDR3aa: CASSARYSGGVNEQFF; CDR3nt: TGTGCCAGCAGCGCAAGGTACTCGGGGGGCGTCAATGAGCAGTTCTTC
abundance: -; d_gene: -; j_gene: TRBJ2-2; v_gene: TRBV28; CDR3aa: CASSLLSGELFF; CDR3nt: TGTGCCAGCAGTTTACTTTCCGGGGAGCTGTTTTTT
abundance: -; d_gene: -; j_gene: TRBJ2-7; v_gene: TRBV7-9; CDR3aa: CASSLEVTPLRVSEQYF; CDR3nt: TGTGCCAGCAGCTTAGAGGTGACACCCCTCAGGGTGAGCGAGCAGTACTTC
abundance: -; d_gene: -; j_gene: TRBJ1-1; v_gene: TRBV29-1; CDR3aa: CSVGIMGLGQGLNTEAFF; CDR3nt: TGCAGCGTTGGGATCATGGGATTGGGCCAGGGTTTGAACACTGAAGCTTTCTTT
abundance: once; d_gene: -; j_gene: TRBJ1-1; v_gene: TRBV5-1; CDR3aa: CASSLEYREAFF; CDR3nt: TGCGCCAGCAGCTTGGAGTACCGAGAAGCTTTCTTT
abundance: -; d_gene: TRBD1; j_gene: TRBJ1-4; v_gene: TRBV7-9; CDR3aa: CASSSGTGVPNEKLFF; CDR3nt: TGTGCCAGCAGCTCCGGGACAGGGGTTCCTAATGAAAAACTGTTTTTT
abundance: -; d_gene: TRBD2; j_gene: TRBJ2-7; v_gene: TRBV6-5; CDR3aa: CASSYPTSGGGEQYF; CDR3nt: TGTGCCAGCAGTTACCCGACTAGCGGGGGGGGCGAGCAGTACTTC
abundance: few; d_gene: -; j_gene: TRBJ1-2; v_gene: TRBV2; CDR3aa: CASSAWGARYGYTF; CDR3nt: TGTGCCAGCAGTGCCTGGGGGGCGCGCTATGGCTACACCTTC
abundance: -; d_gene: -; j_gene: TRBJ2-7; v_gene: TRBV9; CDR3aa: CASSVDGRLGGYEQYF; CDR3nt: TGTGCCAGCAGCGTAGATGGTCGGCTAGGAGGCTACGAGCAGTACTTC